This passage covers 2 T cell receptor beta chains from one sample sequenced in a study of blood T cell repertoires in COVID-19. Sequenced by immunoSEQ multiplex PCR; TCRdb stores in-frame clones only, minus some. The sample yields about 480,000 clones, 88% seen once. Sequencing was carried out using PBMCs or T cells enriched from blood (not recorded which). The receptors come from a woman in her thirties or forties who had recovered from COVID-19.

The rearrangement joins TRBV4-1 to TRBJ2-4, with D possibly TRBD2 on 5 matching bases. In germline, CDR1 is MGHRA, CDR2 YSYEKL. CDR3 length: 15 amino acids. V lost 3 bases to trimming and J lost 6 bases, with 15 bases between them. CDR3 loop: CASSQLGLRGNIQYF. CDR3 nucleotides: TGCGCCAGCAGCCAGCTTGGACTCCGAGGAAACATTCAGTACTTC.

The genes are TRBV10-2 and TRBJ2-5, with a possible D match to TRBD2 (6 bases). Germline CDR1 reads WSHSY; CDR2 reads SAAADI. V lost 8 bases, J lost 1 base, and 20 bases lay in between. This CDR3 region has 16 residues. In DNA, the CDR3 is TGCGCCAGCCGGGAGCTGACCAGTACAAGCCAAGAGACCCAGTACTTC. Its translation: CASRELTSTSQETQYF.